The 27 T cell receptor beta chains below were found in one sample sequenced in a study of cytomegalovirus exposure and HLA in healthy donors. The primer mix had 60 Vbeta and 13 Jbeta primers. Clones were sequenced by immunoSEQ multiplex PCR, and TCRdb holds only the in-frame ones, with some missing. The table lists 100,000 to 150,000 clones, about 83% of them singletons. The source material was PBMCs. These receptors all come from a woman aged 30 to 39 in good health and CMV-seronegative.

Only a few counts were recorded for this clone. The chain is built from TRBV2 and TRBJ2-7; 11 bases are a match to TRBD2. The V segment lost 4 bases and the J segment 1 base; nucleotides outside the gene matches: 3. CDR3 length equals 15 residues. Germline assignment: CDR1 SNHLY and CDR2 FYNNEI. In DNA, the CDR3 is TGTGCCAGCAGTGGAAGACTAGCGGGATCCTACGAGCAGTACTTC. This codes for CASSGRLAGSYEQYF.

The chain combines TRBV6-1 with TRBJ1-1, with 10 bases lining up with TRBD1. The CDR3 loop spans 14 amino acids. Per germline, CDR1 MNHNS and CDR2 SASEGT. Unmatched junction bases numbered 2, after V lost 6 bases and J lost 1 base. CDR3 bases: TGTGCCAGCAGGTGGGACAGGGGGAACACTGAAGCTTTCTTT. Protein sequence: CASRWDRGNTEAFF.

The chain combines TRBV27 with TRBJ1-5; no clear D. The V gene lost 3 bases and the J gene lost 0 bases, with 6 bases spanning the gap. The V gene's germline CDR1 is MNHEY and CDR2 SMNVEV (reference sequence). The CDR3 is 14 residues long. This CDR3 reads CASSLSPSNQPQHF. The CDR3 DNA is TGTGCCAGCAGTTTGAGTCCTAGCAATCAGCCCCAGCATTTT.

This chain joins TRBV27 and TRBJ2-3; 13 nucleotides align to TRBD2. Germline trimming cut 10 bases from V and 4 bases from J; bases unmatched to any gene: 11. Germline CDR1 MNHEY, CDR2 SMNVEV (reference sequence). There are 16 residues in the CDR3. The chain's CDR3 is CATKPQGLAGPDTQYF. CDR3 nucleotides: TGTGCCACCAAGCCTCAGGGACTAGCGGGACCAGATACGCAGTATTTT.

The rearrangement joins TRBV7-2 to TRBJ1-2; D gene uncertain. V was trimmed by 1 base and J by 3 bases, leaving 9 bases between them. Germline assignment: CDR1 SGHTA and CDR2 FQGNSA. This CDR3 region has 14 residues. The CDR3 DNA follows: TGTGCCAGCAGCTTAGGGAATCGGGACTATGGCTACACCTTC. The encoded protein is CASSLGNRDYGYTF.

The V and J genes are TRBV10-3 and TRBJ2-3, with 8 bases that match TRBD2. This CDR3 is 16 amino acids long. Germline loops: CDR1 ENHRY, CDR2 SYGVKD. With 8 bases clipped from V and 2 bases from J, the junction kept 12 bases outside the gene matches. CDR3 loop: CAIGAALAGLTDTQYF. CDR3 coding DNA: TGTGCCATCGGAGCGGCCTTAGCGGGACTCACAGATACGCAGTATTTT.

This sequence joins TRBV5-1 and TRBJ1-2; TRBD1 is a possible D gene (5 bases). Trimming left V 5 bases short and J 4 bases short, with 15 bases between. Germline V gene data show CDR1 as SGHRS and CDR2 as YFSETQ. The CDR3 length is 14 residues. The CDR3 loop reads CASRGEGRIYGYTF. The CDR3 region has the DNA TGCGCCAGCAGGGGGGAGGGCCGTATCTATGGCTACACCTTC.

This clone occurred a few times. The gene calls are TRBV15 and TRBJ2-3; 7 bases match TRBD2. This CDR3 has 15 amino acids. CDR1 and CDR2 from the germline V gene are LNHNV and YYDKDF (reference sequence). V lost 0 bases and J lost 6; bases outside the gene matches: 6. CDR3 loop: CATSRERGSGDTQYF. The CDR3 DNA sequence: TGTGCCACCAGCAGAGAACGCGGGAGTGGCGATACGCAGTATTTT.

J is TRBJ2-7 and V is TRBV10-2, with 7 bases identical to TRBD1. This CDR3 has 17 amino acids. In germline, CDR1 is WSHSY, CDR2 SAAADI. V trimming: 0 bases; J trimming: 0 bases; junction bases outside the gene matches: 8. CDR3 coding DNA: TGCGCCAGCAGTGAGTCGATATTAGACAGGGACTCCTACGAGCAGTACTTC. Protein product: CASSESILDRDSYEQYF.

V is TRBV7-3 and J is TRBJ1-6, with a possible D match to TRBD1 (5 bases). The germline V and J ends were trimmed by 2 bases and 14 bases, with 13 bases remaining between them. The CDR3 runs to 13 residues. Per germline, CDR1 SGHTA and CDR2 FQGTGA. CDR3 DNA sequence: TGTGCCAGCAGCTTATACGGGGGTTCCGCCCTCCACTTT. Translating it yields CASSLYGGSALHF.

This chain connects TRBV5-1 to TRBJ2-7; 7 bases are shared with TRBD1. Unmatched junction bases numbered 9, after V lost 4 bases and J lost 2 bases. This CDR3 comprises 15 residues. Germline CDR1 and CDR2: SGHRS and YFSETQ. DNA of the CDR3: TGCGCCAGCAGCCCCGGGACAGTGAATACCTACGAGCAGTACTTC. As protein: CASSPGTVNTYEQYF.

This chain uses TRBV4-3 with TRBJ1-5; D gene ambiguous. This CDR3 has 14 residues. The germline CDR1 and CDR2 sequences are LGHNA and YSLEER. Trimming shortened V by 3 bases and J by 0 bases, and 6 bases separated the two germline ends. The CDR3 DNA is TGCGCCAGCAGCCAGCACTATAGCAATCAGCCCCAGCATTTT. This codes for CASSQHYSNQPQHF.

The chain links TRBV7-8 to TRBJ2-7; D might be TRBD2 (6 bases). This CDR3 comprises 15 residues. V was cut by 4 bases and J by 2 bases, with 15 bases left in between. Germline V gene data show CDR1 as SGHVS and CDR2 as FQNEAQ. The CDR3 loop reads CASSSGLISTYEQYF. The CDR3 nucleotides are TGTGCCAGCAGCTCGGGACTCATTTCAACCTACGAGCAGTACTTC.

The chain recombines TRBV5-1 with TRBJ2-1; possibly TRBD1 for D (5 bases). Germline V gives CDR1 SGHRS, CDR2 YFSETQ. V gave up 4 bases and J gave up 10 bases, with 24 bases separating them. The length of the CDR3 is 16 residues. The CDR3 spells CASSPMPGLSLREQFF. The CDR3 region has the DNA TGCGCCAGCAGCCCCATGCCAGGGTTGTCTTTGCGCGAGCAGTTCTTC.

The chain employs TRBV9 and TRBJ1-5; D call uncertain. Germline V gives CDR1 SGDLS, CDR2 YYNGEE. Between the trimmed V and J ends, which lost 3 bases and 5 bases, there was a span of 12 bases. The CDR3 spans 14 residues. In DNA form, the CDR3 reads TGTGCCAGCAGCGGCGCCTCCGTCGATCAGCCCCAGCATTTT. Encoded protein: CASSGASVDQPQHF.

V is TRBV21-1 and J is TRBJ1-3. TRBV21-1 constitutes a pseudogene. This CDR3 region has 17 residues. The CDR3 loop is CASSPPSRSEKPNTIYF. In DNA, the CDR3 is TGTGCCAGCAGCCCCCCGTCGCGGTCAGAGAAGCCAAACACCATATATTTT.

This chain links TRBV7-2 with TRBJ1-2, with 7 nucleotides matching TRBD1. V lost 5 bases and J lost 0; bases outside the gene matches: 3. This CDR3 comprises 14 residues. Germline V gene sequence: CDR1 SGHTA, CDR2 FQGNSA. The CDR3 DNA reads as TGTGCCAGCAGCATGCAGGGGGCTAACTATGGCTACACCTTC. Its translation: CASSMQGANYGYTF.

V and J are TRBV5-6 and TRBJ2-1; 10 bases agree with TRBD2. V was pared by 2 bases and J by 7 bases, with 6 bases of the junction left unmatched. Germline-derived CDR1 and CDR2 are SGHDT and YYEEEE. The CDR3 has 15 residues. The CDR3 bases are TGTGCCAGCAGCTTAGGGCTAGCGGGAGAGAATGAGCAGTTCTTC. Residues: CASSLGLAGENEQFF.

This chain connects TRBV5-4 to TRBJ2-3, with TRBD1 as a possible D gene (6 bases). The CDR3 runs to 14 residues. Looked up from germline, CDR1 is SGHNT and CDR2 is YYREEE (reference sequence). V was trimmed by 4 bases and J by 6 bases, leaving 15 bases between them. In DNA, the CDR3 is TGTGCCAGCAGCCTACAGGGTAAACGGGATACGCAGTATTTT. Protein sequence: CASSLQGKRDTQYF.

The chain is built from TRBV4-1 and TRBJ1-5, with TRBD1 identical over 7 bases. V trimming: 3 bases; J trimming: 0 bases; junction bases outside the gene matches: 2. This CDR3 has 15 residues. Germline V gene data show CDR1 as MGHRA and CDR2 as YSYEKL. The DNA of the CDR3 is TGCGCCAGCAGCCAGGGACAGTTTAGCAATCAGCCCCAGCATTTT. It translates to CASSQGQFSNQPQHF.

The chain couples TRBV6-5 to TRBJ1-1; TRBD1 aligns across 7 bases. CDR3 size: 16 residues. V shed 2 bases and J 2 bases; nucleotides not matched to a gene: 8. Germline assignment: CDR1 MNHEY and CDR2 SVGAGI. CDR3 in amino acids: CASSYAGQRSNTEAFF. The CDR3 DNA follows: TGTGCCAGCAGTTACGCGGGACAGAGAAGCAACACTGAAGCTTTCTTT.

The chain combines TRBV5-4 with TRBJ2-1; 12 bases align to TRBD2. Germline CDR1 and CDR2: SGHNT and YYREEE (reference sequence). CDR3 length equals 15 residues. Unmatched junction bases numbered 8, after V lost 4 bases and J lost 9 bases. In nucleotides, the CDR3 is TGTGCCAGCAGCCCTCTAGCGGGGGGGCAAGGTGAGCAGTTCTTC. Translation: CASSPLAGGQGEQFF.

V and J are TRBV11-2 and TRBJ1-3, with a possible D match to TRBD1 (5 bases). The CDR3 is 14 amino acids. The germline V and J ends were trimmed by 1 base and 4 bases, with 8 bases remaining between them. The germline V gene encodes CDR1 SGHAT and CDR2 FQNNGV. In nucleotides, the CDR3 is TGTGCCAGCAGCTTAGGGACACCCGGAAACACCATATATTTT. Its translation is CASSLGTPGNTIYF.

V gene TRBV4-3 combines with J gene TRBJ2-7; D is undetermined. From germline, CDR1 is LGHNA and CDR2 YSLEER. CDR3 length equals 14 residues. V lost 2 bases to trimming and J lost 0 bases, with 8 bases between them. The CDR3 reads CASSQQVYSYEQYF. DNA of the CDR3: TGCGCCAGCAGCCAACAAGTCTACTCCTACGAGCAGTACTTC.

The rearrangement uses TRBV13 and TRBJ2-7; 7 bases line up with TRBD2. Germline V gives CDR1 PRHDT, CDR2 FYEKMQ (reference sequence). CDR3 length: 16 amino acids. V was clipped by 4 bases and J by 2 bases; unmatched bases: 11. The chain's CDR3 is CASSSNHRGEAYEQYF. The CDR3 region has the DNA TGTGCCAGCAGCTCGAACCACCGGGGGGAGGCCTACGAGCAGTACTTC.

The V gene is TRBV4-3, the J gene TRBJ2-7; 9 nucleotides match TRBD1. CDR1 and CDR2 from the germline V gene are LGHNA and YSLEER. Trimming took 2 bases from V and 0 from J; bases not matched to a gene: 5. CDR3 length: 16 amino acids. CDR3 protein: CASSQNRGLPSYEQYF. The CDR3 nucleotides are TGCGCCAGCAGCCAAAACAGGGGGCTCCCCTCCTACGAGCAGTACTTC.

The chain links TRBV2 to TRBJ1-6, with 8 positions matching TRBD1. V dropped 6 bases and J dropped 14; count of bases not matched to a gene: 12. The CDR3 extends over 14 amino acids. Germline V gives CDR1 SNHLY, CDR2 FYNNEI. Here the CDR3 DNA reads TGTGCCAGCAGGAGGGACAGGTTCCCTGCGACCCTCCACTTT. Translation gives CASRRDRFPATLHF. Variable domain in full (rest from reference TRBV2 and TRBJ1-6): EPEVTQTPSHQVTQMGQEVILRCVPISNHLYFYWYRQILGQKVEFLVSFYNNEISEKSEIFDDQFSVERPDGSNFTLKIRSTKLEDSAMYFCASRRDRFPATLHFGNGTRLTVT.